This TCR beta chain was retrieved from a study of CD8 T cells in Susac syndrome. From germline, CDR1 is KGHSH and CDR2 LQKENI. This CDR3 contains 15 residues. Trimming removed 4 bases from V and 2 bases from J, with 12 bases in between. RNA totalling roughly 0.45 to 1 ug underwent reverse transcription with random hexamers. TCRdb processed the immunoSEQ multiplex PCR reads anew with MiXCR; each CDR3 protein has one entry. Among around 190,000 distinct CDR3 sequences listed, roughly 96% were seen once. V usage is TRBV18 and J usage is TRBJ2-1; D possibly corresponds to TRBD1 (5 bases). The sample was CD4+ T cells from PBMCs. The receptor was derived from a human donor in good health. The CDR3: CASSLTEGAYNEQFF. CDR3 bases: TGTGCCAGCTCACTGACAGAAGGAGCCTACAATGAGCAGTTCTTC.